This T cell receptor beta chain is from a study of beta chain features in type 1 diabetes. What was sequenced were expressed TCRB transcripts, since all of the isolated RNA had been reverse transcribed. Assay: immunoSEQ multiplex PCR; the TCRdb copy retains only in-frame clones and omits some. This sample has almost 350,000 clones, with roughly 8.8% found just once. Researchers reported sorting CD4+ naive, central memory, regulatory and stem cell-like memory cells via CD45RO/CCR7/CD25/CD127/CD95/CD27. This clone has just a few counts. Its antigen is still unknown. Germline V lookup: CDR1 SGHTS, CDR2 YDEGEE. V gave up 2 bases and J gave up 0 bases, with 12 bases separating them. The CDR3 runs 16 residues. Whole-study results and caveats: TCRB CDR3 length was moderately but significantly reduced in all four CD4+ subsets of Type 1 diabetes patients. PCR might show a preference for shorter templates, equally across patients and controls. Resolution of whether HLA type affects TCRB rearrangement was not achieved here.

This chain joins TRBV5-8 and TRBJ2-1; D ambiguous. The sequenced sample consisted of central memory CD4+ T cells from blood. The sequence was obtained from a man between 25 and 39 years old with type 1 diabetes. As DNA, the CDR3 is TGTGCCAGCAGCTTTCAAAAACTAAGCTCCTACAATGAGCAGTTCTTC. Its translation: CASSFQKLSSYNEQFF.